These 32 T cell receptor beta chains share one sample of origin, sequenced in a study of T-cell reconstitution after alpha-beta-depleted transplantation in children. Using unique molecular identifiers, the investigators prepared the TCRbeta library. TCRdb recomputed calls from the PCR reads with MiXCR, one row per CDR3 protein. The profile covers about 480,000 distinct CDR3 sequences, with 9.5% to 15% appearing a single time and around 5.8% taken by the ten largest. Specimen: PBMCs from the stem cell graft donor, collected from the stem cell graft. The receptors here all came from a human donor who donated a stem cell graft to a child with combined immunodeficiency.

This clonotype was counted at least ten times. This chain links TRBV12-3 or TRBV12-4 with TRBJ2-1; 7 nucleotides line up with TRBD2. Losses at the gene ends were 3 bases for V and 5 bases for J; bases not matched to a gene: 4. There are 14 residues in the CDR3. DNA of the CDR3: TGTGCCAGCAGTTTTGGCGGGAGAAACAATGAGCAGTTCTTC. It is translated as CASSFGGRNNEQFF.

This clonotype was detected only once. The CDR3 sequence: CASSQGTEQFF. The CDR3, as DNA: TGTGCCAGCAGCCAAGGGACTGAGCAGTTCTTC. V gene TRBV14 combines with J gene TRBJ2-1; D ambiguous. The CDR3 spans 11 residues. Trimming took 1 base from V and 9 from J, leaving 4 bases between them. Looked up from germline, CDR1 is SGHDN and CDR2 is FVKESK.

The gene calls are TRBV20-1 and TRBJ2-1, with 11 bases identical to TRBD2. Trimming cost V 4 bases and J 5 bases; bases outside gene matches: 7. CDR3 length equals 15 residues. Germline V gene sequence: CDR1 DFQATT, CDR2 SNEGSKA (reference sequence). The CDR3: CSATRLAGIHNEQFF. CDR3 in DNA: TGCAGTGCTACAAGACTAGCGGGGATCCACAATGAGCAGTTCTTC.

This clonotype was counted many times. V usage is TRBV29-1 and J usage is TRBJ1-1; tentatively, D is TRBD1 (5 bases). CDR1 and CDR2 (germline): SQVTM, ANQGSEA. V dropped 7 bases and J dropped 1 base, with 10 bases sitting between them. CDR3 length: 12 residues. CDR3 DNA sequence: TGCAGCGGGGGGGGGTGGAACACTGAAGCTTTCTTT. Protein sequence: CSGGGWNTEAFF.

This clonotype was counted at least ten times. This sequence joins TRBV27 and TRBJ2-1, with 9 bases aligning to TRBD2. J gave up 0 bases and V 3 bases, and 9 bases lay outside the gene matches. Germline-derived CDR1 and CDR2 are MNHEY and SMNVEV (reference sequence). The CDR3 totals 18 residues. CDR3 amino acids: CASSLLVAGVSSYNEQFF. Here the CDR3 DNA reads TGTGCCAGCAGTTTGTTGGTAGCGGGAGTGAGCTCCTACAATGAGCAGTTCTTC.

The chain employs TRBV11-2 and TRBJ2-7; TRBD2 matches 7 bases. The length of the CDR3 is 15 residues. The germline V gene has CDR1 SGHAT and CDR2 FQNNGV. The V and J ends lost 4 bases and 0 bases, in that order; junction bases with no gene match: 6. The CDR3: CASSSPSGSSYEQYF. CDR3 DNA: TGTGCCAGCAGCTCACCTAGCGGAAGCTCCTACGAGCAGTACTTC.

This clonotype was counted between two and nine times. V gene TRBV6-1 combines with J gene TRBJ1-1, with 8 bases lining up with TRBD1. Unmatched junction bases numbered 12, after V lost 3 bases and J lost 6 bases. The germline V gene encodes CDR1 MNHNS and CDR2 SASEGT. This CDR3 comprises 16 residues. The CDR3 bases are TGTGCCAGCAGTGACGGGGACAGGAAATTTTACGCTGAAGCTTTCTTT. Translation: CASSDGDRKFYAEAFF.

This clonotype was counted between two and nine times. The chain couples TRBV5-1 to TRBJ1-2; the D is unclear. Trimming removed 1 base at V and 0 bases at J, with 13 bases between. Per the germline V gene, CDR1 is SGHRS and CDR2 is YFSETQ. The CDR3 length is 16 residues. The CDR3 is CASSLTGQATNYGYTF. The CDR3 DNA sequence: TGCGCCAGCAGCTTGACTGGGCAAGCAACTAACTATGGCTACACCTTC.

In this sample, this clonotype turned up many times. This rearrangement joins TRBV12-3 or TRBV12-4 to TRBJ1-6; 7 bases map to TRBD1. The trim removed 6 bases at V and 2 bases at J, leaving 7 bases unmatched. The CDR3 spans 16 residues. Here the CDR3 reads CASREAGGAYNSPLHF. In nucleotides, the CDR3 is TGTGCCAGCAGGGAGGCAGGGGGTGCCTATAATTCACCCCTCCACTTT.

This clonotype was detected only a few times. V usage is TRBV19 and J usage is TRBJ2-5; D is possibly TRBD1 or TRBD2 (5 bases each). The germline V gene encodes CDR1 LNHDA and CDR2 SQIVND (reference sequence). V was shortened by 5 bases and J by 0 bases, with 7 bases between the two germline ends. CDR3 size: 13 residues. DNA of the CDR3: TGTGCCAGTAGTCCGGGGCACCAAGAGACCCAGTACTTC. Amino acids: CASSPGHQETQYF.

The DNA for the CDR3 is TGTGCCAGCAGCTTCGAATATCAGCCCCAGCATTTT. Translation: CASSFEYQPQHF. The V call is TRBV7-9, the J call TRBJ1-5; no reliable D call. This CDR3 has 12 residues. Germline CDR1 reads SEHNR; CDR2 reads FQNEAQ (reference sequence). V was trimmed by 3 bases and J by 5 bases, leaving 5 bases between them.

This clonotype occurred many times. The CDR3 sequence: CASSAGYEQYF. CDR3 in DNA: TGTGCCAGCAGTGCAGGCTACGAGCAGTACTTC. V gene TRBV9 combines with J gene TRBJ2-7; no firm D call. The V end lost 5 bases, the J end lost 3 bases, and 6 bases lay between the germline ends. Germline V lookup: CDR1 SGDLS, CDR2 YYNGEE. The CDR3 loop spans 11 amino acids. Together with reference TRBV9 and TRBJ2-7, the CDR3 gives the full variable domain: DSGVTQTPKHLITATGQRVTLRCSPRSGDLSVYWYQQSLDQGLQFLIQYYNGEERAKGNILERFSAQQFPDLHSELNLSSLELGDSALYFCASSAGYEQYFGPGTRLTVT.

This clonotype was seen a handful of times. This chain uses TRBV7-9 with TRBJ2-2; D gene uncertain. The length of the CDR3 is 15 residues. CDR1 is SEHNR, CDR2 FQNEAQ, per germline (reference sequence). V lost 2 bases and J 5 bases, leaving 12 bases between the germline ends. The CDR3 sequence is CASSLNDGLTGELFF. CDR3 coding DNA: TGTGCCAGCAGCTTAAATGACGGTTTGACCGGGGAGCTGTTTTTT.

In its sample, this clonotype was seen a few times. This chain uses TRBV5-1 with TRBJ2-7, with 8 bases lining up with TRBD2. The germline CDR1 and CDR2 sequences are SGHRS and YFSETQ. The CDR3 has 17 residues. J was trimmed by 1 base and V by 0 bases; bases with no gene match: 9. This chain's CDR3 is CASSLVGSGKGSYEQYF. The CDR3 DNA follows: TGCGCCAGCAGCTTGGTCGGTAGCGGGAAAGGGTCCTACGAGCAGTACTTC.

The J gene is TRBJ2-7, the V gene TRBV12-5; 9 nucleotides match TRBD2. Germline CDR1 is LGHNT and CDR2 is FRNRAP. The V segment lost 0 bases and the J segment 0 bases; nucleotides outside the gene matches: 6. The CDR3 is 17 residues long. The CDR3: CASGLVLGREGSYEQYF. For the CDR3, the DNA is TGTGCTAGTGGTTTGGTACTTGGGCGGGAGGGCTCCTACGAGCAGTACTTC.

At least ten counts were recorded for this clonotype. The rearrangement joins TRBV7-6 to TRBJ2-5; 7 nucleotides match TRBD2. V shed 5 bases and J 4 bases; nucleotides not matched to a gene: 10. This CDR3 region has 15 residues. The germline gives CDR1 SGHVS, CDR2 FNYEAQ. CDR3 in DNA: TGTGCCAGCAGCCCCCAGAGCGGGGTTGGAGAGACCCAGTACTTC. Protein product: CASSPQSGVGETQYF.

This clonotype was seen ten or more times. The CDR3 end shows no conserved phenylalanine or tryptophan, and so a read error is likely. No DNA is shown, since the ends of the CDR3 on it are uncertain; the CDR3 is the one TCRdb lists. The chain employs TRBV2 and TRBJ2-7; no check of the table's D call, TRBD2, against the DNA was made. Germline lookup yields CDR1 SNHLY and CDR2 FYNNEI. Ends included, the CDR3 has 11 residues. Here the CDR3 reads CASSYSGRAFI.

This clonotype was found many times. The rearrangement uses TRBV9 and TRBJ2-2; no reliable D call. This CDR3 contains 14 residues. Germline V lookup: CDR1 SGDLS, CDR2 YYNGEE. V was cut by 0 bases and J by 3 bases, with 6 bases left in between. The CDR3 region has the DNA TGTGCCAGCAGCGTAGCGGTGGACACCGGGGAGCTGTTTTTT. Amino acids: CASSVAVDTGELFF.

The table lists this clonotype with a few counts. This chain joins TRBV6-2 or TRBV6-3 and TRBJ2-1; possible D gene TRBD2, 6 bases. This CDR3 comprises 15 residues. With 5 bases removed from V and 6 bases from J, the gap between germline ends came to 17 bases. Germline V gene sequence: CDR1 MNHEY, CDR2 SVGEGT. CDR3 coding DNA: TGTGCCAGCAGTACGGGACTCTTAGTGGGCAATGAGCAGTTCTTC. This gives the protein CASSTGLLVGNEQFF.

This clonotype has ten or more counts. J is TRBJ2-5 and V is TRBV29-1, with D hard to call. Trimming stripped 7 bases from V and 5 bases from J, with 20 bases between. Germline lookup yields CDR1 SQVTM and CDR2 ANQGSEA. This CDR3 has 14 residues. The CDR3 nucleotides read TGCAGCGGGATATACGGAGTCACCGCGGAGACCCAGTACTTC. The encoded protein is CSGIYGVTAETQYF.

This clonotype was seen many times. The chain has TRBV7-8 and TRBJ1-3; D is perhaps TRBD1 (5 bases). CDR1 and CDR2 (germline): SGHVS, FQNEAQ. The CDR3 is 15 amino acids. The V gene lost 1 base and the J gene lost 0 bases, with 7 bases spanning the gap. This CDR3 reads CASSLEGYSGNTIYF. CDR3 nucleotide sequence: TGTGCCAGCAGCTTAGAGGGGTACTCTGGAAACACCATATATTTT.

This clonotype was seen at least ten times. The chain is built from TRBV4-3 and TRBJ2-7, with TRBD1 as a possible D gene (6 bases). The CDR3 is made up of 14 amino acids. Trimming left V 4 bases short and J 6 bases short, with 16 bases between. Germline V gene lookup returns CDR1 LGHNA and CDR2 YSLEER. DNA for the CDR3: TGCGCCAGCAGCCTCTACAGGGACGTAAGCGAGCAGTACTTC. Its translation: CASSLYRDVSEQYF.

There are a few counts of this clonotype. The V and J genes are TRBV20-1 and TRBJ2-1, with 7 bases fitting TRBD1. Germline loops: CDR1 DFQATT, CDR2 SNEGSKA (reference sequence). The V gene end was trimmed by 6 bases and the J gene end by 0 bases; junction bases not matched to a gene: 20. The CDR3 extends over 19 amino acids. The CDR3 spells CSAASRDSYYSFSYNEQFF. The CDR3 DNA is TGCAGTGCGGCCTCACGGGACAGCTACTATTCCTTCTCCTACAATGAGCAGTTCTTC.

V and J are TRBV12-3 or TRBV12-4 and TRBJ2-2; D is ambiguous. The V gene lost 6 bases and the J gene lost 3 bases, with 14 bases spanning the gap. The CDR3 is 15 amino acids. DNA of the CDR3: TGTGCCAGCAGCTCCCGACCACCAGACACCGGGGAGCTGTTTTTT. Translation: CASSSRPPDTGELFF.

This clonotype has just a few counts. The V gene is TRBV28, the J gene TRBJ2-4; D possibly uses TRBD1 or TRBD2 (5 bases each). CDR3 length equals 12 residues. V gave up 10 bases and J gave up 7 bases, with 14 bases separating them. Germline CDR1 MDHEN, CDR2 SYDVKM. This chain's CDR3 is CATSAEGNIQYF. As DNA, the CDR3 is TGTGCCACCAGCGCCGAGGGGAACATTCAGTACTTC.

The rearrangement links TRBV14 to TRBJ2-2; 7 positions match TRBD1. J was trimmed by 8 bases and V by 1 base; bases with no gene match: 10. The CDR3 is made up of 16 amino acids. Germline-derived CDR1 and CDR2 are SGHDN and FVKESK. This chain's CDR3 is CASSQGWTGWSGELFF. The DNA of the CDR3 is TGTGCCAGCAGCCAAGGGTGGACAGGCTGGTCGGGGGAGCTGTTTTTT.

This chain links TRBV12-3 or TRBV12-4 with TRBJ1-5; 8 positions match TRBD1. V shed 5 bases and J 7 bases; nucleotides not matched to a gene: 7. The CDR3 totals 14 residues. CDR3 coding DNA: TGTGCCAGCAGTCCCCAGGGGGCCCGGCAGCCCCAGCATTTT. Encoded protein: CASSPQGARQPQHF.

Details on this clonotype: One end of the junction fails to match germline, which may point to a read error. This chain joins TRBV12-3 or TRBV12-4 and TRBJ2-2; weak D call: TRBD2 (6 bases). The CDR3 is 17 residues long. CDR3 sequence: CASSFGHPGLKTGEVFF. The CDR3 nucleotides read TGTGCCAGCAGTTTTGGCCATCCGGGACTTAAAACCGGGGAGGTGTTTTTT.

The V call is TRBV5-1, the J call TRBJ2-7; TRBD2 is a possible D gene (6 bases). V lost 0 bases, J lost 5 bases, and 12 bases lay in between. The CDR3 is 14 amino acids. CDR1 and CDR2 (germline): SGHRS, YFSETQ. CDR3 coding DNA: TGCGCCAGCAGCTTGGAGGGCGGGATAGACGAGCAGTACTTC. This encodes CASSLEGGIDEQYF.

This clonotype turned up a few times. CDR3 in amino acids: CASSKVGVWGTDTQYF. CDR3 DNA sequence: TGTGCCAGCAGCAAAGTCGGCGTCTGGGGAACAGATACGCAGTATTTT. The chain is built from TRBV21-1 and TRBJ2-3. TRBV21-1 is a documented pseudogene. The CDR3 is 16 residues long.

This clonotype was found a few times. Here the CDR3 DNA reads TGTGCCAGCTCGGGGGTACTCAGGCACTCTTCCTACGAGCAGTACTTC. Translated, it gives CASSGVLRHSSYEQYF. The chain links TRBV18 to TRBJ2-7; D may correspond to TRBD1 or TRBD2 (5 bases each). Germline values: CDR1 KGHSH, CDR2 LQKENI. V was shortened by 6 bases and J by 1 base, with 19 bases between the two germline ends. The CDR3 has 16 residues.

This clonotype was observed many times. The V and J genes are TRBV2 and TRBJ2-7; 14 bases fit TRBD2. The germline gives CDR1 SNHLY, CDR2 FYNNEI. The CDR3 runs 15 residues. V trimming: 7 bases; J trimming: 6 bases; junction bases outside the gene matches: 8. The DNA of the CDR3 is TGTGCCAGCACTGGGACTAGCGGGGGTATCGGCGAGCAGTACTTC. Its translation: CASTGTSGGIGEQYF.